The present TCR beta chain was sequenced within a study of blood T cell repertoires in COVID-19 (dated by TCRdb to the early 2020s). For the wider study: Collaborator samples came from the United States, Italy and Spain and covered acute and convalescent phases of COVID-19. The material from the prospective study consisted of cDNA or gDNA derived from T cells, B-cell-depleted T cells, or PBMCs. The dataset comprised deeply sampled blood TCRbeta repertoires from subjects exposed to, actively infected with, or recovered from COVID-19. A freely available public database, intended as a resource for researchers studying the immune response to SARS-CoV-2, is where the repertoires were released. Samples came from the ongoing ImmuneRACE study (first 160 participants) plus 1,254 subjects from 6 global collaborators. The sample metadata nearly always contained a de-identified subject ID, COVID-19 status, age in years and sex. Where available, HLA class I and class II types were obtained from metadata supplied by the sample provider rather than from assay-based typing.

TCRbeta CDR3 regions were amplified from genomic DNA by means of the immunoSEQ Assay, a bias-controlled multiplex PCR. From the authors' description of their analysis: Within the assay, amplification of reference gene primers was used to estimate how many nucleated cells each sample contained. To quantify the absolute abundance of each unique TCRbeta CDR3 rearrangement, sequence reads were collapsed and filtered. For each sample, productive Simpson clonality was calculated as the square root of Simpson's diversity index over productive rearrangements. Not all clones reach the TCRdb copy of this immuneACCESS table, which keeps in-frame sequences only. Checked studies attribute under half of the gap to unresolved V genes and leave the rest unexplained. V and J calls and clone size are copied from that table; D and trimming were computed from the DNA. Recorded for this sample are about 85,000 clones; approximately 79% of them occurred a single time. About 11% of the sample rests with the top ten.

This clone has a count of ten or more. It lacks a known antigen. Per-base quality was not reported, and no clone a single base away is much larger than it. The CDR3 has 14 amino acids, counting the end cysteine and phenylalanine. The DNA shown is the 42-base CDR3, in frame from base 1. Whole blood was collected in K2EDTA tubes by collaborating institutions according to the institutions' own protocols. For TCRbeta analysis, collaborators shipped samples as frozen whole blood, isolated PBMCs, or DNA extracted from either of those sample types. Broad study findings and their caveats: How much clinical and demographic metadata was included differed by source and by participant, and the metadata was provided uncurated.

Sequenced: peripheral blood. Recombination joined TRBV21-1 with TRBJ1-2; the D segment call TRBD1 is taken from the table without a DNA check. TRBV21-1 is noted as a pseudogene. This TCR was sampled from a man aged 70-80 years with acute or convalescent COVID-19. The DNA sequence follows: TGTGCCAGCAGCAAAGGCCCAGGGGGCTGTGGCTACACCTTC. The translation is CASSKGPGGCGYTF.